Listed below are T cell receptor beta chains from one sample, sequenced in a study of T cell responses to AZD1222 COVID-19 vaccine. Assay used: immunoSEQ multiplex PCR; TCRdb lists only in-frame clones, some missing. The sample holds about 130,000 clones; about nine tenths are singletons and the top ten take 6.3%. Source: peripheral blood, taken on day 0 of AZD1222 vaccination. The source is an adult in good health. Each CDR3 is given with its conserved first and last residue. The order of the fields is D gene, clone size, V gene, J gene, CDR3 DNA, CDR3 protein. The D gene is left open where the match is weak. Part of the rows lack a size; the others show once, few, many or a class for expanded clones.

d_gene: NA
abundance: NA
v_gene: TRBV30
j_gene: TRBJ1-2
CDR3nt: TGTGTCCACCTCGGATCCGCTAACTATGGCTACACCTTC
CDR3aa: CVHLGSANYGYTF

d_gene: TRBD1
abundance: many
v_gene: TRBV25-1
j_gene: TRBJ1-1
CDR3nt: TGTGCCAGCAGTTCCCCGACAGGGGCCTTTGAAGCTTTCTTT
CDR3aa: CASSSPTGAFEAFF

d_gene: NA
abundance: NA
v_gene: TRBV10-2
j_gene: TRBJ2-2
CDR3nt: TGCGCCAGCACCCCCCCTTTAGGCAGAAAGAACACCGGGGAGCTGTTTTTT
CDR3aa: CASTPPLGRKNTGELFF

d_gene: NA
abundance: NA
v_gene: TRBV6-4
j_gene: TRBJ2-5
CDR3nt: TGTGCCAGCAGTGACTCGACTAGGGCGGGAGAGACCCAGTACTTC
CDR3aa: CASSDSTRAGETQYF

d_gene: TRBD1
abundance: NA
v_gene: TRBV6-1
j_gene: TRBJ2-7
CDR3nt: TGTGCCAGCAGTGAAGCCGTCGGTGGCAGGGGGTACGAGCAGTACTTC
CDR3aa: CASSEAVGGRGYEQYF

d_gene: NA
abundance: once
v_gene: TRBV7-9
j_gene: TRBJ1-5
CDR3nt: TGTGCCAGCAGAGAGACGAAGGGTGCTAGCAATCAGCCCCAGCATTTT
CDR3aa: CASRETKGASNQPQHF

d_gene: NA
abundance: NA
v_gene: TRBV6-2/TRBV6-3
j_gene: TRBJ2-5
CDR3nt: TGTGCCAGCAGTCCGACCTTGGGGACCCAGTACTTC
CDR3aa: CASSPTLGTQYF

d_gene: NA
abundance: NA
v_gene: TRBV7-3
j_gene: TRBJ2-3
CDR3nt: TGTGCCAGCAGCTTAGGGGTCGGGACCGGCACAGATACGCAGTATTTT
CDR3aa: CASSLGVGTGTDTQYF

d_gene: NA
abundance: NA
v_gene: TRBV10-3
j_gene: TRBJ2-2
CDR3nt: TGTGCCATCAGTGACAGCAACACCGGGGAGCTGTTTTTT
CDR3aa: CAISDSNTGELFF

d_gene: TRBD1
abundance: once
v_gene: TRBV19
j_gene: TRBJ1-3
CDR3nt: TGTGCCAGTAGCCAGGGGGCATCAGGAAACACCATATATTTT
CDR3aa: CASSQGASGNTIYF

d_gene: TRBD1
abundance: NA
v_gene: TRBV27
j_gene: TRBJ1-4
CDR3nt: TGTGCCAGCACCGGGACAGGGAATGAAAAACTGTTTTTT
CDR3aa: CASTGTGNEKLFF

d_gene: NA
abundance: NA
v_gene: TRBV5-8
j_gene: TRBJ1-5
CDR3nt: TGTGCCAGCAGCTTGGGTTGGAGGGAGATAGACAATCAGCCCCAGCATTTT
CDR3aa: CASSLGWREIDNQPQHF

d_gene: NA
abundance: once
v_gene: TRBV2
j_gene: TRBJ2-7
CDR3nt: TGTGCCAGCAGTCCGACGACAAGGACCGACGAGCAGTACTTC
CDR3aa: CASSPTTRTDEQYF

d_gene: NA
abundance: NA
v_gene: TRBV29-1
j_gene: TRBJ2-2
CDR3nt: TGCAGCGTTAATGGGGGGCCGGCCGGGGAGCTGTTTTTT
CDR3aa: CSVNGGPAGELFF

d_gene: TRBD1
abundance: once
v_gene: TRBV30
j_gene: TRBJ2-5
CDR3nt: TGTGCCTGGAGTGAATGGACAGGGGTAGAGACCCAGTACTTC
CDR3aa: CAWSEWTGVETQYF

d_gene: TRBD1
abundance: NA
v_gene: TRBV30
j_gene: TRBJ1-5
CDR3nt: TGTGCCTGGAGAGACAGGGGAGGTCAGCCCCAGCATTTT
CDR3aa: CAWRDRGGQPQHF

d_gene: NA
abundance: NA
v_gene: TRBV11-2
j_gene: TRBJ1-2
CDR3nt: TGTGCCAGCAGCTTAAACAACTTTAACTATGGCTACACCTTC
CDR3aa: CASSLNNFNYGYTF

d_gene: NA
abundance: NA
v_gene: TRBV10-1
j_gene: TRBJ1-1
CDR3nt: TGCGCCAGCATTAAGGACAGTCCGCCCAAGGGTATTCACAAACAAGCTTTCTTT
CDR3aa: CASIKDSPPKGIHKQAFF

d_gene: TRBD1
abundance: NA
v_gene: TRBV24-1
j_gene: TRBJ1-6
CDR3nt: TGTGCCATCCCGGGACAGGGGGCCCCCTATAATTCACCCCTCCACTTT
CDR3aa: CAIPGQGAPYNSPLHF

d_gene: TRBD2
abundance: NA
v_gene: TRBV20-1
j_gene: TRBJ2-4
CDR3nt: TGCAGTGCCGGGAGGGGAAACATTCAGTACTTC
CDR3aa: CSAGRGNIQYF

d_gene: NA
abundance: few
v_gene: TRBV5-1
j_gene: TRBJ1-4
CDR3nt: TGCGCCAGCAGCTCCTCGGGCATTAATGAAAAACTGTTTTTT
CDR3aa: CASSSSGINEKLFF

d_gene: TRBD1
abundance: NA
v_gene: TRBV6-6
j_gene: TRBJ2-3
CDR3nt: TGTGCCAGCAGTCCCCGGGACAGGAACACAGATACGCAGTATTTT
CDR3aa: CASSPRDRNTDTQYF

d_gene: NA
abundance: NA
v_gene: TRBV27
j_gene: TRBJ1-4
CDR3nt: TGTGCCAGCAAGTTTGGAGAAAAACTGTTTTTT
CDR3aa: CASKFGEKLFF

d_gene: NA
abundance: NA
v_gene: TRBV12-3/TRBV12-4
j_gene: TRBJ2-1
CDR3nt: TGTGCCAGCAGTTCCGTCACAATGGCCCAGTTCTTC
CDR3aa: CASSSVTMAQFF

d_gene: NA
abundance: few
v_gene: TRBV2
j_gene: TRBJ1-1
CDR3nt: TGTGCCAGCAGTGCCCAGAGGGGAAACACTGAAGCTTTCTTT
CDR3aa: CASSAQRGNTEAFF

d_gene: NA
abundance: NA
v_gene: TRBV10-3
j_gene: TRBJ1-2
CDR3nt: TGTGCCATCAGTAATGAGGCTAACTATGGCTACACCTTC
CDR3aa: CAISNEANYGYTF

d_gene: NA
abundance: NA
v_gene: TRBV18
j_gene: TRBJ1-1
CDR3nt: TGTGCCAGCTCACCACTCAATCTGAACACTGAAGCTTTCTTT
CDR3aa: CASSPLNLNTEAFF

d_gene: NA
abundance: NA
v_gene: TRBV19
j_gene: TRBJ2-3
CDR3nt: TGTGCCAGTAGTATCGGGGAATTTACGCAGTATTTT
CDR3aa: CASSIGEFTQYF

d_gene: NA
abundance: NA
v_gene: TRBV13
j_gene: TRBJ2-2
CDR3nt: TGTGCCAGCAGCTCTGTGAGGTGGGGCGGGGAGCTGTTTTTT
CDR3aa: CASSSVRWGGELFF

d_gene: NA
abundance: NA
v_gene: TRBV4-2
j_gene: TRBJ1-4
CDR3nt: TGTGCCAGCAGCCAAGAGACGGCCGGTGGGGGTGAAAAACTGTTTTTT
CDR3aa: CASSQETAGGGEKLFF

d_gene: NA
abundance: NA
v_gene: TRBV6-5
j_gene: TRBJ1-1
CDR3nt: TGTGCCAGCACCGTCACAGGGAACACTGAAGCTTTCTTT
CDR3aa: CASTVTGNTEAFF

d_gene: NA
abundance: NA
v_gene: TRBV30
j_gene: TRBJ1-1
CDR3nt: TGTGCCTGGAGTAATCATATGAACACTGAAGCTTTCTTT
CDR3aa: CAWSNHMNTEAFF

d_gene: NA
abundance: NA
v_gene: TRBV6-5
j_gene: TRBJ2-1
CDR3nt: TGTGCCAGCAGTTACTCGGGTGGGGGTAGGTATGAGCAGTTCTTC
CDR3aa: CASSYSGGGRYEQFF

d_gene: NA
abundance: NA
v_gene: TRBV5-1
j_gene: TRBJ1-2
CDR3nt: TGCGCCAGCAGGGGGCAGGACTATGGCTACACCTTC
CDR3aa: CASRGQDYGYTF

d_gene: NA
abundance: NA
v_gene: TRBV5-5
j_gene: TRBJ1-1
CDR3nt: TGTGCCAGCAGCTTGGCCTCAGGGAGCACTGAAGCTTTCTTT
CDR3aa: CASSLASGSTEAFF

d_gene: NA
abundance: NA
v_gene: TRBV12-3/TRBV12-4
j_gene: TRBJ1-2
CDR3nt: TGTGCCAGCAGTTTAGGAATGAACTATGGCTACACCTTC
CDR3aa: CASSLGMNYGYTF

d_gene: NA
abundance: NA
v_gene: TRBV24-1
j_gene: TRBJ2-2
CDR3nt: TGTGCCACCAGTGATCCGACAGGAGGTAACACCGGGGAGCTGTTTTTT
CDR3aa: CATSDPTGGNTGELFF

d_gene: NA
abundance: NA
v_gene: TRBV12-3/TRBV12-4
j_gene: TRBJ1-2
CDR3nt: TGTGCCAGCAGTTTGGGTGGAGGCTACACCTTC
CDR3aa: CASSLGGGYTF

d_gene: NA
abundance: NA
v_gene: TRBV5-1
j_gene: TRBJ1-2
CDR3nt: TGCGCCAGCAGCATCGACAGTGCGGGTTATGGCTACACCTTC
CDR3aa: CASSIDSAGYGYTF

d_gene: TRBD1
abundance: NA
v_gene: TRBV4-2
j_gene: TRBJ1-2
CDR3nt: TGTGCCAGCAGCCAAGTCGGACAGGGGAGTGACTACACCTTC
CDR3aa: CASSQVGQGSDYTF

d_gene: NA
abundance: NA
v_gene: TRBV21-1
j_gene: TRBJ1-1
CDR3nt: TGTGCCAGCAGCAAGGCCCTTGAGAGTGGTGGGGCTGAAGCTTTCTTT
CDR3aa: CASSKALESGGAEAFF

d_gene: NA
abundance: NA
v_gene: TRBV7-9
j_gene: TRBJ1-2
CDR3nt: NA
CDR3aa: CASSLVFGAGYTF

d_gene: NA
abundance: NA
v_gene: TRBV10-3
j_gene: TRBJ1-2
CDR3nt: TGTGCCATCAGTCCCGGCGGGGGCTATGGCTACACCTTC
CDR3aa: CAISPGGGYGYTF

d_gene: NA
abundance: NA
v_gene: TRBV12-5
j_gene: TRBJ2-7
CDR3nt: TGTGCTAGTGGTTTGCCCCCCCTCGAGCAGTACTTC
CDR3aa: CASGLPPLEQYF

d_gene: NA
abundance: NA
v_gene: TRBV10-3
j_gene: TRBJ2-1
CDR3nt: TGTGCCATCAGTGGAACCCGGGACGCACCCCACAATGAGCAGTTCTTC
CDR3aa: CAISGTRDAPHNEQFF

d_gene: NA
abundance: NA
v_gene: TRBV5-8
j_gene: TRBJ2-6
CDR3nt: TGTGCCAGCAGTAATGGAGGTGGCCAACTCGGGGCCAACGTCCTGACTTTC
CDR3aa: CASSNGGGQLGANVLTF

d_gene: NA
abundance: NA
v_gene: TRBV30
j_gene: TRBJ2-2
CDR3nt: TGTGCCTGGAGAGGGCCGGGGGTAAACACCGGGGAGCTGTTTTTT
CDR3aa: CAWRGPGVNTGELFF

d_gene: TRBD1
abundance: NA
v_gene: TRBV7-6
j_gene: TRBJ1-1
CDR3nt: TGTGCCAGCAGCTTAACGGACAGGTTGAACACTGAAGCTTTCTTT
CDR3aa: CASSLTDRLNTEAFF

d_gene: NA
abundance: few
v_gene: TRBV15
j_gene: TRBJ1-3
CDR3nt: TGTGCCACCAAGCAGGGTACCCTCTCTGGAAACACCATATATTTT
CDR3aa: CATKQGTLSGNTIYF

d_gene: NA
abundance: NA
v_gene: TRBV30
j_gene: TRBJ2-1
CDR3nt: TGTGCCTGGAGTGCAGTCACAGGGTTTGTTAATGAGCAGTTCTTC
CDR3aa: CAWSAVTGFVNEQFF

d_gene: TRBD1
abundance: once
v_gene: TRBV3-1/TRBV3-2
j_gene: TRBJ2-1
CDR3nt: TGTGCCAGCAGCCCTACGCACCCTGGGACAGGGGACAATGAGCAGTTCTTC
CDR3aa: CASSPTHPGTGDNEQFF